This T cell receptor (beta chain) was found in a study of blood T cells in healthy people across ages. Study-level results: Versus aged donors, long-lived donors had higher diversity and more naive CD4+ cells. It was held that diversity estimates obtained from one million T cells represented underestimates.

Primers used in a second PCR of about 7 to 12 cycles were a sample-barcoded 5' primer and a J-beta primer mix. TCRdb ran MiXCR on the 5' RACE reads and lists one entry per CDR3 protein. The table lists hundreds of thousands of distinct CDR3 sequences, about 56% of them singletons, with around 25% in the top ten. As concerns this clonotype: Its antigen is not known.

This CDR3 is built from 14 residues. Germline V gene data show CDR1 as SQVTM and CDR2 as ANQGSEA. The trim removed 6 bases at V and 4 bases at J, leaving 11 bases unmatched. The V and J genes are TRBV29-1 and TRBJ2-7, with TRBD1 matching 8 bases. The sequence derives from a man aged 35 to 55 in good health. The sample taken for sequencing was blood. CDR3 sequence: CSVGGQGAVYEQYF. As DNA, the CDR3 is TGCAGCGTAGGCGGACAGGGCGCTGTTTACGAGCAGTACTTC.